This passage covers 16 T cell receptor beta chains from one sample sequenced in a study of T-cell memory formation after mild COVID-19 (dated by TCRdb to 2020 to 2022). To prepare the library, 5' RACE was applied. The reads were generated on an Illumina NovaSeq 6000. TCRdb itself trimmed the public reads at Q25 with fastp, ran MiXCR and retained productive beta chains. Entries that share a CDR3 protein sequence are merged under the most common genes and DNA. This sample is represented by 400,000 to 500,000 distinct CDR3 sequences; roughly 20% of them were singletons. Of the sample, 8.4% is held by the ten largest clones. The material sequenced was PBMCs or a T cell subset sorted from them (not recorded which). These receptors all stem from an adult woman who had mild COVID-19 (a few samples of this study predate the infection). The sample titles of this study are shuffled in the database, so cell type and time point are left out; the donor was told from shared clones.

There are a few counts of this clonotype. This rearrangement joins TRBV6-1 to TRBJ2-3, with TRBD2 matching 7 bases. Germline CDR1 and CDR2: MNHNS and SASEGT. This CDR3 has 15 amino acids. The V and J ends lost 4 bases and 4 bases, in that order; junction bases with no gene match: 8. Written as DNA, the CDR3 is TGTGCCAGCAGTGTTCTTCCCAGCGGGGCAGATACGCAGTATTTT. This gives the protein CASSVLPSGADTQYF.

The chain is built from TRBV27 and TRBJ2-7; TRBD2 matches 8 bases. From germline, CDR1 is MNHEY and CDR2 SMNVEV (reference sequence). V dropped 4 bases and J dropped 1; count of bases not matched to a gene: 3. This CDR3 is 14 amino acids long. CDR3 sequence: CASSSIAGSYEQYF. DNA for the CDR3: TGTGCCAGCAGTTCCATAGCGGGATCCTACGAGCAGTACTTC.

The gene calls are TRBV20-1 and TRBJ1-5; 8 nucleotides match TRBD1. The germline CDR1 and CDR2 sequences are DFQATT and SNEGSKA (reference sequence). With 6 bases clipped from V and 3 bases from J, the junction kept 4 bases outside the gene matches. There are 13 residues in the CDR3. The CDR3 reads CSAVTGVNQPQHF. As DNA, the CDR3 is TGCAGTGCAGTGACAGGGGTCAATCAGCCCCAGCATTTT.

A few counts support this clonotype. The gene calls are TRBV2 and TRBJ2-3, with a possible D match to TRBD1 (6 bases). Trimming removed 7 bases from V and 8 bases from J, with 16 bases in between. There are 13 residues in the CDR3. Germline CDR1 SNHLY, CDR2 FYNNEI. The CDR3 loop reads CASKRTVEGTQYF. The CDR3, as DNA: TGTGCCAGCAAAAGGACAGTAGAGGGTACGCAGTATTTT.

This CDR3 is CASSLQGFNEKLFF. Written as DNA, the CDR3 is TGCGCCAGCAGCTTACAGGGGTTTAATGAAAAACTGTTTTTT. V gene TRBV5-1 combines with J gene TRBJ1-4; 7 nucleotides align to TRBD1. Germline V gene lookup returns CDR1 SGHRS and CDR2 YFSETQ. This CDR3 comprises 14 residues. The V gene end was trimmed by 2 bases and the J gene end by 4 bases; junction bases not matched to a gene: 2.

This chain joins TRBV20-1 and TRBJ2-4, with TRBD2 identical over 13 bases. The CDR3 totals 13 residues. Trimming removed 5 bases from V and 6 bases from J; junction bases left unmatched: 1. Germline V gives CDR1 DFQATT, CDR2 SNEGSKA (reference sequence). CDR3 bases: TGCAGTGCTGGGACTAGCGGGATAAACATTCAGTACTTC. It is translated as CSAGTSGINIQYF.

V is TRBV7-9 and J is TRBJ1-2; D remains unclear. Germline values: CDR1 SEHNR, CDR2 FQNEAQ (reference sequence). CDR3 length: 14 amino acids. Trimming shortened V by 5 bases and J by 2 bases, and 12 bases separated the two germline ends. CDR3: CASSHEPSNYGYTF. The DNA of the CDR3 is TGTGCCAGCAGCCACGAGCCATCCAACTATGGCTACACCTTC. Using reference TRBV7-9 and TRBJ1-2 for the parts outside the CDR3, the full variable domain is DTGVSQNPRHKITKRGQNVTFRCDPISEHNRLYWYRQTLGQGPEFLTYFQNEAQLEKSRLLSDRFSAERPKGSFSTLEIQRTEQGDSAMYLCASSHEPSNYGYTFGSGTRLTVV.

This chain uses TRBV11-2 with TRBJ1-1, with D possibly TRBD1 on 6 matching bases. V was clipped by 4 bases and J by 5 bases, with 11 bases between them. The germline V gene encodes CDR1 SGHAT and CDR2 FQNNGV. The CDR3 length is 13 residues. The DNA of the CDR3 is TGTGCCAGCAGCTCAGGGGTACAGACTGAAGCTTTCTTT. This translates into CASSSGVQTEAFF.

The CDR3 DNA is TGTGCCAGTACTCCCGGACAGGGAAATTCCTATGGCTACACCTTC. Translation: CASTPGQGNSYGYTF. This rearrangement joins TRBV19 to TRBJ1-2; 8 nucleotides agree with TRBD1. The V and J ends lost 7 bases and 4 bases, in that order; junction bases with no gene match: 11. This CDR3 comprises 15 residues. Germline assignment: CDR1 LNHDA and CDR2 SQIVND (reference sequence).

This clonotype was detected ten times or more. The rearrangement uses TRBV12-3 or TRBV12-4 and TRBJ2-5; 11 nucleotides align to TRBD1. J was trimmed by 2 bases and V by 3 bases; bases with no gene match: 2. This CDR3 is 15 amino acids long. CDR3 bases: TGTGCCAGCAGTTTCGGGGACAGGGGGCAAGAGACCCAGTACTTC. It yields the protein CASSFGDRGQETQYF.

This clonotype was recorded a few times. The V call is TRBV6-2 or TRBV6-3, the J call TRBJ2-4, with TRBD1 matching 7 bases. The V and J ends lost 5 bases and 0 bases, in that order; junction bases with no gene match: 10. This CDR3 contains 17 residues. Looked up from germline, CDR1 is MNHEY and CDR2 is SVGEGT. The chain's CDR3 is CASSQGQAILAKNIQYF. The CDR3 coding sequence is TGTGCCAGCAGTCAAGGACAGGCGATTCTAGCCAAAAACATTCAGTACTTC.

V usage is TRBV20-1 and J usage is TRBJ2-7, with D possibly being TRBD1 (5 bases). CDR3 size: 12 residues. The germline V gene has CDR1 DFQATT and CDR2 SNEGSKA (reference sequence). Trimming removed 8 bases from V and 4 bases from J, with 15 bases in between. The CDR3 coding sequence is TGCAGTCCACCGATCCAGGGTTACGAGCAGTACTTC. It is translated as CSPPIQGYEQYF.

This clonotype has at least ten counts. The chain employs TRBV7-6 and TRBJ2-1, with D tentatively TRBD2 (6 bases). Trimming cost V 1 base and J 2 bases, with 18 bases left between them. The CDR3 totals 18 residues. Germline V gives CDR1 SGHVS, CDR2 FNYEAQ. The CDR3 sequence: CASSLDGGITGAYNEQFF. The CDR3 nucleotides read TGTGCCAGCAGCTTAGATGGCGGGATTACCGGGGCCTACAATGAGCAGTTCTTC.

Many counts were recorded for this clonotype. This chain uses TRBV12-3 or TRBV12-4 with TRBJ1-2; tentative D call: TRBD1 (5 bases). V was clipped by 5 bases and J by 3 bases, with 16 bases between them. CDR3 length: 15 residues. CDR3 in amino acids: CASSNHTRGDYGYTF. The CDR3 DNA is TGTGCCAGCAGTAACCATACGAGAGGGGACTATGGCTACACCTTC.

This clonotype was detected a few times. The gene calls are TRBV12-3 or TRBV12-4 and TRBJ1-1; the D gene is possibly TRBD1 (6 bases). Trimming removed 1 base at V and 2 bases at J, with 17 bases between. The CDR3 has 17 amino acids. CDR3 sequence reads: CASSLGPGAYPNTEAFF. The CDR3 region has the DNA TGTGCCAGCAGTTTAGGGCCAGGGGCCTACCCCAACACTGAAGCTTTCTTT.

In its sample, this clonotype was seen a few times. This chain uses TRBV12-3 or TRBV12-4 with TRBJ2-7, with D possibly being TRBD1 (7 bases). The length of the CDR3 is 14 residues. The V and J ends lost 5 bases and 7 bases respectively, with 18 bases between them. Written as DNA, the CDR3 is TGTGCCAGCAGTCTATGGGACAGTGGGAGGGAGCAGTACTTC. This translates into CASSLWDSGREQYF.